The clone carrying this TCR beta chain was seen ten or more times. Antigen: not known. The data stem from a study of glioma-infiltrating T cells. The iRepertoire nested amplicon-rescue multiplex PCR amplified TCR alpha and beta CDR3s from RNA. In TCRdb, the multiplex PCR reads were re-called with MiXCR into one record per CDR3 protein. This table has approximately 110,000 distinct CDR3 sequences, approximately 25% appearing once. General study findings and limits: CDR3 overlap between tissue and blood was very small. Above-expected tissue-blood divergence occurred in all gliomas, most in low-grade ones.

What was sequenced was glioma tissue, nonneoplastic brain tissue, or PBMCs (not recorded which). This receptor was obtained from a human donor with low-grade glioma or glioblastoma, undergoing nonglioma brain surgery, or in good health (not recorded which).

The CDR3 sequence is CASSYSGRAYNEQFF. The DNA for the CDR3 is TGTGCCAGCAGTTATTCAGGTCGGGCCTACAATGAGCAGTTCTTC. This sequence joins TRBV6-2 or TRBV6-3 and TRBJ2-1; unclear D gene. Trimming removed 3 bases at V and 2 bases at J, with 11 bases between. Per the germline V gene, CDR1 is MNHEY and CDR2 is SVGEGT. This CDR3 is 15 amino acids long.